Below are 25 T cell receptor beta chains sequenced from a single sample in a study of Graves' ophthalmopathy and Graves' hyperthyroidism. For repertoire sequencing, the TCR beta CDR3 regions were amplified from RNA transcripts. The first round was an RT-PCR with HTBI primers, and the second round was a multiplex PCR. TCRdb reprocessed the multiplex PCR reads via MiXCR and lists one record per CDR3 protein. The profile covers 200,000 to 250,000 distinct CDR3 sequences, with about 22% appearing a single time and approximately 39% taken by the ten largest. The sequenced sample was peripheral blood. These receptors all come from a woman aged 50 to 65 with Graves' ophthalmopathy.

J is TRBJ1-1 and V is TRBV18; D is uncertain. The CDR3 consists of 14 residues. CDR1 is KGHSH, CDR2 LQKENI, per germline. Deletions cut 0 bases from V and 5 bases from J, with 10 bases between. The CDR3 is CASSPPHLITEAFF. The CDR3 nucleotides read TGTGCCAGCTCACCACCGCACTTGATTACTGAAGCTTTCTTT. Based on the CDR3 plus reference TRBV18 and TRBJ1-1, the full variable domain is NAGVMQNPRHLVRRRGQEARLRCSPMKGHSHVYWYRQLPEEGLKFMVYLQKENIIDESGMPKERFSAEFPKEGPSILRIQQVVRGDSAAYFCASSPPHLITEAFFGQGTRLTVV.

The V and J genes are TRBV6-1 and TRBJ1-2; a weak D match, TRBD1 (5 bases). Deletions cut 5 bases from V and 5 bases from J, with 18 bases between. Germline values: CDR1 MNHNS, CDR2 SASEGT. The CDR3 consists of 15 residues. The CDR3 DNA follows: TGTGCCAGCAGTCTCCGGGACCGCCGAGGGTATGGCTACACCTTC. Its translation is CASSLRDRRGYGYTF.

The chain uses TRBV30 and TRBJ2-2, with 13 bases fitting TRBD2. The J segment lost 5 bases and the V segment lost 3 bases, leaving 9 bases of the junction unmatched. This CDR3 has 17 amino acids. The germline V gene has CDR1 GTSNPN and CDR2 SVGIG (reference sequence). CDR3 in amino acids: CAWSFGLAGDLTGELFF. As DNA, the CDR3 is TGTGCCTGGAGCTTTGGACTAGCGGGAGATCTTACCGGGGAGCTGTTTTTT.

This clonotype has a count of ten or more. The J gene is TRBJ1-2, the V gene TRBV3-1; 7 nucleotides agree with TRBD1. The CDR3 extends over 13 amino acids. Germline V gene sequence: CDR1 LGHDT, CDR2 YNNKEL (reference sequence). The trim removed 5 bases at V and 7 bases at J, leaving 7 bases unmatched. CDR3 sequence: CASSIGTARGYTF. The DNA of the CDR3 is TGTGCCAGCAGCATCGGGACAGCGCGTGGCTACACCTTC.

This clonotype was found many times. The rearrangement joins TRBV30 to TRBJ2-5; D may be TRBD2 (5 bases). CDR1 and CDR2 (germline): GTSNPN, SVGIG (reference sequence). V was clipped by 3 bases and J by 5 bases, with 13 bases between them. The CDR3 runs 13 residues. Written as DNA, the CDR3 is TGTGCCTGGAGGGGAGCCTTCTGGGAGACCCAGTACTTC. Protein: CAWRGAFWETQYF.

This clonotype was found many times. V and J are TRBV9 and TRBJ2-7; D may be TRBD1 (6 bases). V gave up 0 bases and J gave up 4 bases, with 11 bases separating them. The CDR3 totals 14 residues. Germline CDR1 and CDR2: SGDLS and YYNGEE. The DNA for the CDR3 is TGTGCCAGCAGCGTAGAGTATAGGGGGTACGAGCAGTACTTC. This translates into CASSVEYRGYEQYF.

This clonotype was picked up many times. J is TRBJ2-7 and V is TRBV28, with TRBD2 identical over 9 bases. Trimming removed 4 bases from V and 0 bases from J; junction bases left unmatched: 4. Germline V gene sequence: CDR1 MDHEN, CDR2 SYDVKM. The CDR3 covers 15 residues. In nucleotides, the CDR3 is TGTGCCAGCAGTTCCCCTAGCGGGAACTCCTACGAGCAGTACTTC. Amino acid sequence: CASSSPSGNSYEQYF.

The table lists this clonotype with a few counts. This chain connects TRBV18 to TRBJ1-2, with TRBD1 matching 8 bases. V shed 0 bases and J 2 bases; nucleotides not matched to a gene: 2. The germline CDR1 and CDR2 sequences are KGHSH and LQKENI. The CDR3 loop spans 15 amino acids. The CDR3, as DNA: TGTGCCAGCTCACCACCGACAGGGGCGAACTATGGCTACACCTTC. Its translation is CASSPPTGANYGYTF.

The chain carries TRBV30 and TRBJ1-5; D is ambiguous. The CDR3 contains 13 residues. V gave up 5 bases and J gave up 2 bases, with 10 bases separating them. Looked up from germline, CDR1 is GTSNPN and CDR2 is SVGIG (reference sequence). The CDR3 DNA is TGTGCCTGGTCCTTGCAGGGCAATCAGCCCCAGCATTTT. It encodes CAWSLQGNQPQHF.

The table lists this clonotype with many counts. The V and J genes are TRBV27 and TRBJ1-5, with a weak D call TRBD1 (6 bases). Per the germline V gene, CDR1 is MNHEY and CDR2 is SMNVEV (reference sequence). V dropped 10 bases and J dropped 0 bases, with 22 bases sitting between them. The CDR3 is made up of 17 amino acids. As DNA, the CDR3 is TGTGCCACCACGGCTCGGGGGGCTAAGAATAGCAATCAGCCCCAGCATTTT. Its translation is CATTARGAKNSNQPQHF.

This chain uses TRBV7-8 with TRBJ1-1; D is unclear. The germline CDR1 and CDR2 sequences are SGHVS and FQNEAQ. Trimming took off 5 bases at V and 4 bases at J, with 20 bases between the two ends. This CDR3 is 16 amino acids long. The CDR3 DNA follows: TGTGCCAGCAGCCCCCCGGACGGCAAAAGGGCCACTGAAGCTTTCTTT. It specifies CASSPPDGKRATEAFF.

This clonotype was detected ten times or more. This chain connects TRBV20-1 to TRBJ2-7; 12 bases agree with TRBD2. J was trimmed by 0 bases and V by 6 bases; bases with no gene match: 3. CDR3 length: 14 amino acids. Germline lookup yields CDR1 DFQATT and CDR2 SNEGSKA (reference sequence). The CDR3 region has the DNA TGCAGTGCAAAGACTAGCGGGAGCTCCTACGAGCAGTACTTC. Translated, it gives CSAKTSGSSYEQYF.

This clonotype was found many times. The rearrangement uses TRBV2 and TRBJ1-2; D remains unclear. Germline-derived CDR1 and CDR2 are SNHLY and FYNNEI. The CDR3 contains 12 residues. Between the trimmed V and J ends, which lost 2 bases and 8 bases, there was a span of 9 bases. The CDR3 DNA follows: TGTGCCAGCAGTGAAAGGCAGCGCGGCTACACCTTC. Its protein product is CASSERQRGYTF.

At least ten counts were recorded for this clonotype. The CDR3 DNA reads as TGTGCCAGCAGTGGAACCTATCAGGGGGTCAAAAACATTCAGTACTTC. Translated: CASSGTYQGVKNIQYF. J is TRBJ2-4 and V is TRBV25-1; 7 nucleotides line up with TRBD1. The CDR3 has 16 amino acids. V shed 4 bases and J 3 bases; nucleotides not matched to a gene: 9. Per the germline V gene, CDR1 is MGHDK and CDR2 is SYGVNS.

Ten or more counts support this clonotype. The CDR3, as DNA: TGTGCCAGTAGTATTGCGGGACAGGGGGACTATGGCTACACCTTC. Protein: CASSIAGQGDYGYTF. This chain connects TRBV19 to TRBJ1-2, with TRBD1 identical over 11 bases. Germline V gives CDR1 LNHDA, CDR2 SQIVND (reference sequence). The CDR3 loop spans 15 amino acids. V was clipped by 3 bases and J by 3 bases; unmatched bases: 3. The full variable domain, with the rest looked up from reference TRBV19 and TRBJ1-2, is DGGITQSPKYLFRKEGQNVTLSCEQNLNHDAMYWYRQDPGQGLRLIYYSQIVNDFQKGDIAEGYSVSREKKESFPLTVTSAQKNPTAFYLCASSIAGQGDYGYTFGSGTRLTVV.

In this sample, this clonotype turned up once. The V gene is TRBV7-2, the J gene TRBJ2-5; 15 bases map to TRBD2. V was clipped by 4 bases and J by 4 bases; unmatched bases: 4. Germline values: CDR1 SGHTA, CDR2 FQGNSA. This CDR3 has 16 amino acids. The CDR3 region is CASSWGLAGGGETQYF. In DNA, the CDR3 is TGTGCCAGCAGCTGGGGACTAGCGGGAGGTGGAGAGACCCAGTACTTC.

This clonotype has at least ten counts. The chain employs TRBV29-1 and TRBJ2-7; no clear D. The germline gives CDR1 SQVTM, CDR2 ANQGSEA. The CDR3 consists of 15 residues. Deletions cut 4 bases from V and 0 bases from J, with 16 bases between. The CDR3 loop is CSVARSVGSSYEQYF. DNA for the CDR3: TGCAGCGTTGCCCGGAGTGTGGGTAGCTCCTACGAGCAGTACTTC.

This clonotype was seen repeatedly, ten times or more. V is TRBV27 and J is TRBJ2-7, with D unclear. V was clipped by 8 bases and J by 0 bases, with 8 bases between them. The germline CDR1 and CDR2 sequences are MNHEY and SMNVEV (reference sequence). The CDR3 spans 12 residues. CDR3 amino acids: CASGFSSYEQYF. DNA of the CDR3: TGTGCCAGCGGGTTTAGCTCCTACGAGCAGTACTTC.

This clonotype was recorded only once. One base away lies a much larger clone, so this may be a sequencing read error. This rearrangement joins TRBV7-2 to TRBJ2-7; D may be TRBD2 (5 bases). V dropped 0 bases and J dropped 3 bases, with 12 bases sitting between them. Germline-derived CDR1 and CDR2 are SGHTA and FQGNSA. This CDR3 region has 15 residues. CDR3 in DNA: TGTGCCAGCAGCTTAGCGCGTGAGGGCCTCTACGAGCAGTACTTC. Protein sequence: CASSLAREGLYEQYF.

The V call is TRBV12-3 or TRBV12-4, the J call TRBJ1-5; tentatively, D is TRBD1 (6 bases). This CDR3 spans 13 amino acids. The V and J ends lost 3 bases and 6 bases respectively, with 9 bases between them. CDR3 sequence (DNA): TGTGCCAGCAGTTTCGGACAGCCTCAGCCCCAGCATTTT. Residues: CASSFGQPQPQHF.

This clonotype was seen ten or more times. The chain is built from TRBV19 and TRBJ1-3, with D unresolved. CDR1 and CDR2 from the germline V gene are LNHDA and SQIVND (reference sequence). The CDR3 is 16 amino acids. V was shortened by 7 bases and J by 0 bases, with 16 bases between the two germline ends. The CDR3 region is CASTLAEQLSGNTIYF. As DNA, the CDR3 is TGTGCCAGTACGCTGGCAGAACAACTCTCTGGAAACACCATATATTTT.

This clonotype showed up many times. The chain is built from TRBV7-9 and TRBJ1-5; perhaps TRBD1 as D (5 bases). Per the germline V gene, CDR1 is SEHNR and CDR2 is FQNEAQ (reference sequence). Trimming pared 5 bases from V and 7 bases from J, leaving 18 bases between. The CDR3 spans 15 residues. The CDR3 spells CASSPYYGEGQPQHF. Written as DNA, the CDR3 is TGTGCCAGCAGCCCCTACTACGGGGAGGGGCAGCCCCAGCATTTT.

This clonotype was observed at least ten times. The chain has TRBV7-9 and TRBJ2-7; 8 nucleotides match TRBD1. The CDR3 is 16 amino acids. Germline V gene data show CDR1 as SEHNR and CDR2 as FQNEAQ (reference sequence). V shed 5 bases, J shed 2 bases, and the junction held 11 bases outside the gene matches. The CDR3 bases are TGTGCCAGCAGCCGACAGGGGCCACGTTTGGCCTACGAGCAGTACTTC. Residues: CASSRQGPRLAYEQYF. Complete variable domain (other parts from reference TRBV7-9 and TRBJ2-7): DTGVSQNPRHKITKRGQNVTFRCDPISEHNRLYWYRQTLGQGPEFLTYFQNEAQLEKSRLLSDRFSAERPKGSFSTLEIQRTEQGDSAMYLCASSRQGPRLAYEQYFGPGTRLTVT.

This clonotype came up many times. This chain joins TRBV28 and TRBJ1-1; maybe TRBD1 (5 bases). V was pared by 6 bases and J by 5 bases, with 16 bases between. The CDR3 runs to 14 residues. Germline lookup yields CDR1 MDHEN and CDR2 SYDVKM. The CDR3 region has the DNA TGTGCCAGCAGAAACGCGGGGGGGGGGACTGAAGCTTTCTTT. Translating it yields CASRNAGGGTEAFF.

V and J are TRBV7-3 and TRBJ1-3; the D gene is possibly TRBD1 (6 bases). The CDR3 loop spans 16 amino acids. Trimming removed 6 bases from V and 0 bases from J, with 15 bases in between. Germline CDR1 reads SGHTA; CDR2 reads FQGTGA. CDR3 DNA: TGTGCCAGCAGAAGAGGAGGGGGTTACTCTGGAAACACCATATATTTT. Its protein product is CASRRGGGYSGNTIYF.